This TCR beta chain was captured by sequencing in a study of T-cell reconstitution after alpha-beta-depleted transplantation in children. About this clonotype: Its antigen is not identified.

The V segment lost 4 bases and the J segment 5 bases; nucleotides outside the gene matches: 16. From germline, CDR1 is SQVTM and CDR2 ANQGSEA. The CDR3 is made up of 16 amino acids. As it was prepared, the TCRbeta library received unique molecular identifiers. TCRdb reprocessed the PCR reads with MiXCR, giving one entry per CDR3 protein. The data contain 120,000 to 150,000 distinct CDR3 sequences, 8.8% of them singletons. Points from the study as a whole: Surviving recipient T cells and thymic progenitors accounted for the high day-60 TCRbeta diversity observed in some patients. Once a year had passed after transplant, T-cell counts and diversity came mostly from newly produced T cells. Several hundred rapidly expanded clones from non-depleted graft cells reportedly supplied alpha-beta T cells about two months post-transplant.

This receptor was identified in a female patient aged 2-9 years who had a stem cell transplant for congenital amegakaryocytic thrombocytopenia, so the T cells may come from the graft donor. The chain carries TRBV29-1 and TRBJ2-5; 7 nucleotides match TRBD2. This material consisted of PBMCs, mostly from graft donor cells, taken 180 days after TCRalphabeta/CD19-depleted stem cell transplant. The CDR3 loop is CSVGGGTLRVSETQYF. Here the CDR3 DNA reads TGCAGCGTTGGGGGGGGGACGCTACGAGTATCGGAGACCCAGTACTTC. Based on the CDR3 plus reference TRBV29-1 and TRBJ2-5, the full variable domain is SAVISQKPSRDICQRGTSLTIQCQVDSQVTMMFWYRQQPGQSLTLIATANQGSEATYESGFVIDKFPISRPNLTFSTLTVSNMSPEDSSIYLCSVGGGTLRVSETQYFGPGTRLLVL.